This record covers a single T cell receptor (beta chain). No antigen is known for it. Germline and junction disagree at one end, which may indicate a read error. CDR1 is MGHDK and CDR2 is SYGVNS in the germline V gene. This CDR3 comprises 17 residues. The data originate from a study of cytomegalovirus exposure and HLA in healthy donors. The study, taken as a whole, reports: Later analysis found that TCR beta chains associated with HLA were more clonally expanded than other, equally common chains.

Both 60 Vbeta primers and 13 Jbeta primers went into the PCR. Libraries were prepared by immunoSEQ multiplex PCR; TCRdb keeps only in-frame clonotypes and omits some of them. The sample lists roughly 100,000 clones; over 75% were seen once. The sequence derives from a man aged 25-45 years in good health and CMV-seropositive. The chain carries TRBV25-1 and TRBJ1-2, with 11 bases that match TRBD1. The sequencing sample was made of PBMCs. The CDR3 loop is CASSESPWTGGGGGYTF. In DNA, the CDR3 is TGTGCCAGCAGCGAATCCCCCTGGACAGGGGGCGGCGGTGGCTACACCTTC.